This passage covers 5 T cell receptor beta chains from one sample sequenced in a study of blood T cells in healthy people across ages. The authors ran a second PCR of roughly 7 to 11 cycles using a sample-barcoded 5' primer and a J-beta primer mix. Each CDR3 protein gets one entry after TCRdb re-called the 5' RACE reads with MiXCR. The table has about 1.4 million distinct CDR3 sequences, around 59% seen once; the top ten hold 5% to 7%. Sequenced input: blood. These receptors all come from a young man in good health.

This sequence joins TRBV20-1 and TRBJ1-2; TRBD1 matches 12 bases. CDR3 length: 16 residues. Unmatched junction bases numbered 13, after V lost 5 bases and J lost 6 bases. Per germline, CDR1 DFQATT and CDR2 SNEGSKA (reference sequence). In nucleotides, the CDR3 is TGCAGTGCTGGTATCCGGGACAGGGGGCCCAGTGATGGCTACACCTTC. As protein: CSAGIRDRGPSDGYTF.

This clonotype showed up just a few times. The V gene is TRBV20-1, the J gene TRBJ2-7; D is unclear. V was trimmed by 6 bases and J by 0 bases, leaving 15 bases between them. This CDR3 comprises 14 residues. Germline values: CDR1 DFQATT, CDR2 SNEGSKA (reference sequence). CDR3 sequence: CSAIALGYSYEQYF. The CDR3 coding sequence is TGCAGTGCCATCGCCCTGGGCTACTCCTACGAGCAGTACTTC.

The chain joins TRBV7-9 to TRBJ2-1; TRBD2 matches at 12 bases. This CDR3 has 15 amino acids. Looked up from germline, CDR1 is SEHNR and CDR2 is FQNEAQ (reference sequence). The V segment lost 6 bases and the J segment 5 bases; nucleotides outside the gene matches: 5. CDR3 bases: TGTGCCAGCAGTCAACTAGCGGGAGGACACAATGAGCAGTTCTTC. Translation gives CASSQLAGGHNEQFF.

The V call is TRBV4-1, the J call TRBJ2-7; D could derive from TRBD1 or TRBD2 (5 bases each). Germline CDR1 and CDR2: MGHRA and YSYEKL. This CDR3 has 16 residues. Between the trimmed V and J ends, which lost 4 bases and 3 bases, there was a span of 19 bases. CDR3 nucleotide sequence: TGCGCCAGCAGCCCAATCCCGGGACGAAAAAACTACGAGCAGTACTTC. Encoded protein: CASSPIPGRKNYEQYF.

This sequence joins TRBV7-2 and TRBJ2-1; D might be TRBD2 (5 bases). Germline V gives CDR1 SGHTA, CDR2 FQGNSA. The CDR3 consists of 15 residues. Trimming took 5 bases from V and 4 from J, leaving 15 bases between them. The CDR3 DNA sequence: TGTGCCAGCAGCCCTAACCCGGGATCTTACAATGAGCAGTTCTTC. Translating it yields CASSPNPGSYNEQFF.